The clone carrying this TCR beta chain was observed at least ten times. This entry is derived from a study of identical twins. Each CDR3 protein gets one entry after TCRdb re-called the 5' RACE reads with MiXCR. This sample has under 500,000 distinct CDR3 sequences; roughly 13% occur once, and the top ten carry about 0.97%. Germline V lookup: CDR1 KGHDR, CDR2 SFDVKD. CDR3 size: 14 residues. V trimming: 5 bases; J trimming: 7 bases; junction bases outside the gene matches: 6. These data were also reused for a study on yellow fever vaccine responses in identical twins.

The sequenced sample was CD4+ T cells sorted from blood. The chain links TRBV24-1 to TRBJ2-1; 8 nucleotides line up with TRBD2. The clonotype originates from a woman younger than 30 in good health. This CDR3 is CATSAFGGRNEQFF. DNA for the CDR3: TGTGCCACCAGTGCATTCGGCGGGAGGAATGAGCAGTTCTTC.